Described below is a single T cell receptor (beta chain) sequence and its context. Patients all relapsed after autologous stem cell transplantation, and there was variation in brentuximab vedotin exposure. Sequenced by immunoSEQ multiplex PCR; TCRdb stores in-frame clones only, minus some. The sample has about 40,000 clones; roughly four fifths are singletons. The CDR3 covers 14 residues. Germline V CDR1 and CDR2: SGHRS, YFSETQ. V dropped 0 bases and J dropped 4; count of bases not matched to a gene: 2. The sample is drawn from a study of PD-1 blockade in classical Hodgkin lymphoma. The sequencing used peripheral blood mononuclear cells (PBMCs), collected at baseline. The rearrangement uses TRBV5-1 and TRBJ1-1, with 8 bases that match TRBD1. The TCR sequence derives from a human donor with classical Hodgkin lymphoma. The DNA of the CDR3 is TGCGCCAGCAGCTTGGGGGACAGGAGCACTGAAGCTTTCTTT. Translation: CASSLGDRSTEAFF.